The rows below give T cell receptor beta chains drawn from one sample of a study of T cells in Graves' hyperthyroidism and ophthalmopathy. TCRdb reanalysed the multiplex PCR reads using MiXCR and keeps one entry per CDR3 protein. The sample has approximately 600,000 distinct CDR3 sequences; roughly 13% are singletons. The specimen sequenced was blood. Receptor source: a woman aged 30 to 39 with Graves' hyperthyroidism that later progressed to Graves' ophthalmopathy. Each CDR3 is given with its conserved first and last residue. The D gene is left open where the match is weak. Expanded clones get a size class; other rows say once, few or many, or leave the size out.

V	size	J	D	DNA	CDR3
TRBV3-1	NA	TRBJ2-1	NA	TGTGCCAGCAGCCGGGTCTTCAACAATGAGCAGTTCTTC	CASSRVFNNEQFF
TRBV19	many	TRBJ1-2	NA	TGTGCCAGTAGTGTAACCTTGGGGGCTAACTATGGCTACACCTTC	CASSVTLGANYGYTF
TRBV2	many	TRBJ2-6	NA	TGTGCCAGCAGTGACGGGGTCCGATCTGGGGCCAACGTCCTGACTTTC	CASSDGVRSGANVLTF
TRBV7-9	NA	TRBJ1-1	TRBD1	TGTGCCAGCAGCTTAGAGGACAGGCCCAGGTCGGCTTTCTTT	CASSLEDRPRSAFF
TRBV9	NA	TRBJ2-7	NA	TGTGCCAGCAGCGTAGCACAGGGTGGGTACGAGCAGTACTTC	CASSVAQGGYEQYF
TRBV7-2	many	TRBJ2-2	TRBD2	TGTGCCACCGGGAGGGCGGACACCGGGGAGCTGTTTTTT	CATGRADTGELFF
TRBV12-3/TRBV12-4	many	TRBJ1-5	NA	TGTGCCAGCTCGAGGAAGGGAGTTACTAGCAATCAGCCCCAGCATTTT	CASSRKGVTSNQPQHF
TRBV29-1	NA	TRBJ2-7	NA	TGCAGCGTTGAAGGGCACAGGGAGGGGGAGCAGTACTTC	CSVEGHREGEQYF
TRBV19	many	TRBJ1-1	NA	TGTGCCAGTAGCTCTCTTGCGAACACTGAAGCTTTCTTT	CASSSLANTEAFF
TRBV29-1	NA	TRBJ2-1	NA	TGCAGCGTCTACGGGACGTACAATGAGCAGTTCTTC	CSVYGTYNEQFF
TRBV29-1	many	TRBJ1-2	TRBD1	TGCAGCGTTGATGGGACAGGGGATAACTATGGCTACACCTTC	CSVDGTGDNYGYTF
TRBV27	many	TRBJ1-1	NA	TGTGCCAGCAGTTTAATTGAGGGGGTAACTGAAGCTTTCTTT	CASSLIEGVTEAFF
TRBV20-1	many	TRBJ2-5	TRBD2	TGCAGTGCTAGAGGTAGCGGGAGCCCCGGTTCGGAGACCCAGTACTTC	CSARGSGSPGSETQYF
TRBV7-9	many	TRBJ1-4	NA	TGTGCCAGCAGCAGGGGCTTTTTCAATGAAAAACTGTTTTTT	CASSRGFFNEKLFF
TRBV6-2/TRBV6-3	NA	TRBJ2-1	TRBD2	TGTGCCACCAGTGGGCCTGGCGGGAGGGCCACATTCTACAATGAGCAGTTCTTC	CATSGPGGRATFYNEQFF
TRBV6-2/TRBV6-3	NA	TRBJ1-1	TRBD1	TGTGCCAGCAGTTCAAAGGGACAGCTGAACACTGAAGCTTTCTTT	CASSSKGQLNTEAFF
TRBV6-5	few	TRBJ2-7	NA	TGTGCCAGCAGTTATCCCCCCCCCTCCCAGGGGGGGTACGAGCAGTACTTC	CASSYPPPSQGGYEQYF
TRBV29-1	NA	TRBJ1-2	NA	TGCAGCGGCGGGGACACTCTGATTTATGGCTACACCTTC	CSGGDTLIYGYTF
TRBV5-1	many	TRBJ1-1	TRBD1	TGCGCCAGCAGGCGGACAGGGGAAGCTTTCTTT	CASRRTGEAFF
TRBV12-3/TRBV12-4	many	TRBJ1-5	NA	TGTGCCAGCAGCCCTTCTTGGAGCAATCAGCCCCAGCATTTT	CASSPSWSNQPQHF
TRBV9	NA	TRBJ2-5	TRBD2	TGTGCCAGCAGCCCCCGGGGACTAGCGGTCCAAGAGACCCAGTACTTC	CASSPRGLAVQETQYF
TRBV30	many	TRBJ1-4	NA	TGTGCCTGGAGCTCAGCAGAGAGGGATGAAAAACTGTTTTTT	CAWSSAERDEKLFF
TRBV9	many	TRBJ2-7	NA	TGTGCCAGCAGCGCTGGGGCGTCGGAGCGGCTTTACGAGCAGTACTTC	CASSAGASERLYEQYF
TRBV20-1	many	TRBJ2-6	TRBD1	TGCAGTGCTAGAGTTCGAGGGGGCCCTGGGGCCAACGTCCTGACTTTC	CSARVRGGPGANVLTF
TRBV10-3	NA	TRBJ2-3	TRBD2	TGTGCCATCGCTAGCGGACTAGGGGATACAGATACGCAGTATTTT	CAIASGLGDTDTQYF
TRBV2	many	TRBJ2-6	TRBD1	TGTGCCAGCAGTGGTCCCGGGACAGGGACTGCCTCTGGGGCCAACGTCCTGACTTTC	CASSGPGTGTASGANVLTF